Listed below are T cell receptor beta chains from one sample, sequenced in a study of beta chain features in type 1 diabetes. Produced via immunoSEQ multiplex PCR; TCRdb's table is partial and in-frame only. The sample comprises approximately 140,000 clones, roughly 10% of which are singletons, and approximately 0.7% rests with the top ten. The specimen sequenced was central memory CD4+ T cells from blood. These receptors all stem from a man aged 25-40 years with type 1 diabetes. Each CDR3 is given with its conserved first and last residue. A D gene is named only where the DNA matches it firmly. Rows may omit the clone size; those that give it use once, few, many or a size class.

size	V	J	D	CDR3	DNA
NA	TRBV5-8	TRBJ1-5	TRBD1	CASRRTGSQPQHF	TGTGCCAGCAGGAGGACAGGGAGTCAGCCCCAGCATTTT
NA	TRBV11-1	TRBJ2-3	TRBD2	CASSRTRTDTQYF	TGTGCCAGCAGCCGGACTAGGACAGATACGCAGTATTTT
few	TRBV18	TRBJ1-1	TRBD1	CASWSTGHRGTEAFF	TGTGCCAGCTGGTCTACGGGACACAGGGGAACTGAAGCTTTCTTT
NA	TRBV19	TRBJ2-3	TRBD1	CATTQGVGDTQYF	TGTGCCACGACACAGGGGGTAGGAGATACGCAGTATTTT
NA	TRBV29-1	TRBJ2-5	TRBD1	CSVRGGGETQYF	TGCAGCGTTCGAGGGGGCGGAGAGACCCAGTACTTC
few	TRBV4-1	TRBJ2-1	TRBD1	CASSLRDRGEDEQFF	TGCGCCAGCAGCCTCCGGGACAGGGGTGAAGATGAGCAGTTCTTC
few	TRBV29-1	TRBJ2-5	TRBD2	CSVLRGGGETQYF	TGCAGCGTTTTGCGGGGGGGTGGTGAGACCCAGTACTTC
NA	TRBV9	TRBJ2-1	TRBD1	CASSVVGQTYNEQFF	TGTGCCAGCAGCGTAGTGGGACAGACTTACAATGAGCAGTTCTTC
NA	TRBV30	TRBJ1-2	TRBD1	CARTDRGYGYTF	TGTGCCCGGACGGACAGGGGCTATGGCTACACCTTC
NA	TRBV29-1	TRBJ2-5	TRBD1	CSVGAAGQGETQYF	TGCAGCGTTGGAGCGGCTGGACAGGGGGAAACCCAGTACTTC
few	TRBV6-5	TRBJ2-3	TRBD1	CAISGTGTTDTQYF	TGTGCCATCAGTGGGACAGGGACGACAGATACGCAGTATTTT
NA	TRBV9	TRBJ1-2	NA	CASSVEVLTIGGYTF	TGTGCCAGCAGCGTAGAAGTATTGACAATTGGAGGCTACACCTTC
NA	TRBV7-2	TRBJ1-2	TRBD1	CASSQPTGANYGYTF	TGTGCCAGCAGCCAGCCGACAGGGGCTAACTATGGCTACACCTTC
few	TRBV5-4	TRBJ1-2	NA	CASSTGTAPGYTF	TGTGCCAGCAGTACCGGGACTGCCCCTGGCTACACCTTC
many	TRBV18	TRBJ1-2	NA	CASSGAGINYGYTF	TGTGCCAGCTCCGGAGCGGGTATAAACTATGGCTACACCTTC
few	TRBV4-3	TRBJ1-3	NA	CASSQDLQRGNTIYF	TGCGCCAGCAGCCAAGATCTCCAGCGGGGAAACACCATATATTTT
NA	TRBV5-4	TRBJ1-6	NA	CASSLGQPVPNSPLHF	TGTGCCAGCAGCTTGGGACAGCCCGTACCTAATTCACCCCTCCACTTT
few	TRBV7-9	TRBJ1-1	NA	CASSSLPPRTEAFF	TGTGCCAGCAGCTCCCTCCCCCCGAGGACTGAAGCTTTCTTT
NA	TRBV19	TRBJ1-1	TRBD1	CASTEGTGSAEAFF	TGTGCCAGTACCGAGGGGACAGGGAGCGCTGAAGCTTTCTTT
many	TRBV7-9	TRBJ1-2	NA	CASSLGVGGGNYGYTF	TGTGCCAGCAGCTTAGGCGTCGGGGGGGGTAACTATGGCTACACCTTC
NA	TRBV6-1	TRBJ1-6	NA	CASSTGSLSPLHF	TGTGCCAGCAGCACAGGGTCCCTATCACCCCTCCACTTT
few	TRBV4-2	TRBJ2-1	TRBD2	CASSLPPGLAGGSYNEQFF	TGTGCCAGCAGCCTCCCTCCGGGACTAGCGGGGGGCAGCTACAATGAGCAGTTCTTC
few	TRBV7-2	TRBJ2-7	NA	CASSLDIYEQYF	TGTGCCAGCAGCTTAGATATCTACGAGCAGTACTTC
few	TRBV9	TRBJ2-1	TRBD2	CASSVMGSGGYNEQFF	TGTGCCAGCAGCGTAATGGGTAGCGGGGGTTACAATGAGCAGTTCTTC
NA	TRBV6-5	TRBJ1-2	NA	CASRATATNYGYTF	TGTGCCAGCAGGGCGACAGCAACTAACTATGGCTACACCTTC
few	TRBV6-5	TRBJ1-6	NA	CASSFDRGSSPLHF	TGTGCCAGCAGTTTTGATCGGGGTAGTTCACCCCTCCACTTT
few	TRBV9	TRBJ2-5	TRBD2	CASSVGVSGGTETQYF	TGTGCCAGCAGCGTAGGGGTTAGCGGGGGAACAGAGACCCAGTACTTC
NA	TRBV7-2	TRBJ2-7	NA	CASSTTQGAYEQYF	TGTGCCAGCAGCACCACCCAAGGGGCCTACGAGCAGTACTTC
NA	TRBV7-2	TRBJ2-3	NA	CATSLEGGSDTQYF	TGTGCCACTTCACTTGAAGGGGGTTCAGATACGCAGTATTTT
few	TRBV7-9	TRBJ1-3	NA	CASSPNRVSGNTIYF	TGTGCCAGCAGTCCTAACCGGGTCTCTGGAAACACCATATATTTT
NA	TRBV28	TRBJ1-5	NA	CASTTPRGTYSNQPQHF	TGTGCCAGCACCACCCCGCGGGGCACATATAGCAATCAGCCCCAGCATTTT
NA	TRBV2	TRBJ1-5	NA	CASSEQGTLSNQPQHF	TGTGCCAGCAGTGAACAGGGGACCCTTAGCAATCAGCCCCAGCATTTT
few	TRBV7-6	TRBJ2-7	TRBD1	CASSSRQGGEQYF	TGTGCCAGCAGTTCAAGACAGGGCGGCGAGCAGTACTTC
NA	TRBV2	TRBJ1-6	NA	CASRMQGTPLHF	TGTGCCAGCAGGATGCAGGGAACACCCCTCCACTTT
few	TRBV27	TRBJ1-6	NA	CASSLIGGGRPLHF	TGTGCCAGCAGTTTGATCGGGGGGGGGAGGCCCCTCCACTTT
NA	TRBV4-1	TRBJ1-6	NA	CASSQDFYSNDNSPLHF	TGCGCCAGCAGCCAAGACTTCTACTCTAACGATAATTCACCCCTCCACTTT
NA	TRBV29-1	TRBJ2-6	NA	CSVSLARGAGGANVLTF	TGCAGCGTTTCCCTCGCCCGGGGGGCCGGTGGGGCCAACGTCCTGACTTTC
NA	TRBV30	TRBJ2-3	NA	CAWGTLDTQYF	TGTGCCTGGGGGACTCTCGATACGCAGTATTTT
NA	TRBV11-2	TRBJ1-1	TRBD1	CASSSTGEAFF	TGTGCCAGCAGCTCAACAGGGGAGGCTTTCTTT
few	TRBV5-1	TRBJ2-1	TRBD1	CASSDSGGNEQFF	TGCGCCAGCAGCGACTCAGGGGGCAATGAGCAGTTCTTC
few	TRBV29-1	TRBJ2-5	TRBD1	CSVRDRALVGETQYF	TGCAGCGTACGGGACAGGGCCCTGGTGGGGGAGACCCAGTACTTC
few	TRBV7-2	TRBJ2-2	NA	CASSLGRYDTGELFF	TGTGCCAGCAGCTTAGGGCGGTACGACACCGGGGAGCTGTTTTTT
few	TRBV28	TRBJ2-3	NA	CASSFRVRTDTQYF	TGTGCCAGCAGTTTCAGGGTTCGTACAGATACGCAGTATTTT
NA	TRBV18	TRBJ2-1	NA	CASSPTGTDNEQFF	TGTGCCAGCTCACCGACAGGGACTGACAATGAGCAGTTCTTC
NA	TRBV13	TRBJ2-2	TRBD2	CASSPPRGGGPGELFF	TGTGCCAGCAGCCCCCCTCGGGGGGGAGGTCCTGGGGAGCTGTTTTTT
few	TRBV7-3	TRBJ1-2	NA	CASSLSGIYGYTF	TGTGCCAGCAGCTTGAGCGGAATCTATGGCTACACCTTC